These 15 T cell receptor beta chains were sequenced from one sample in a study of tumor-infiltrating lymphocytes in oesophageal squamous cell carcinoma. TCRdb ran MiXCR on the PCR reads and lists one entry per CDR3 protein. The sample includes some 22,000 distinct CDR3 sequences, 35% to 45% seen only once; the top ten take 9% to 13%. Sequencing was carried out using esophageal tumor tissue. The receptor set was obtained from a male donor with esophageal squamous cell carcinoma.

The rearrangement uses TRBV7-2 and TRBJ2-5; the match to TRBD2 covers 8 bases. The DNA end favors TRBJ2-1, so the J call may be wrong. Germline V gene data show CDR1 as SGHTA and CDR2 as FQGNSA. The CDR3 loop spans 16 amino acids. The CDR3 region has the DNA TGTGCCAGCAGCTTAGTGTCCGGGGGGGGGTACAATGAGCAGTTCTTC. Its translation: CASSLVSGGGYNEQFF.

This clonotype was counted between two and nine times. V usage is TRBV6-1 and J usage is TRBJ2-1; no clear D. The CDR3 runs 12 residues. V lost 8 bases and J lost 7, with 12 bases in between. Looked up from germline, CDR1 is MNHNS and CDR2 is SASEGT. CDR3 sequence reads: CASCRFGNEQFF. DNA of the CDR3: TGTGCCAGCTGCCGCTTTGGGAATGAGCAGTTCTTC.

This clonotype was counted once. This chain connects TRBV28 to TRBJ2-5; D may match TRBD1 or TRBD2 (6 bases each). CDR1 is MDHEN, CDR2 SYDVKM, per germline. CDR3 size: 17 residues. V was pared by 1 base and J by 6 bases, with 21 bases between. CDR3 sequence (DNA): TGTGCCAGCAGTTTATCCGGAACGGCAGGGGAGGTGAAGACCCAGTACTTC. This translates into CASSLSGTAGEVKTQYF.

This clonotype was recorded at least ten times. This sequence joins TRBV5-4 and TRBJ1-4, with D perhaps TRBD1 (5 bases). Germline-derived CDR1 and CDR2 are SGHNT and YYREEE (reference sequence). This CDR3 spans 15 amino acids. V was trimmed by 4 bases and J by 5 bases, leaving 15 bases between them. The CDR3 sequence: CASSPAGGVNEKLFF. The CDR3 nucleotides are TGTGCCAGCAGCCCCGCTGGGGGTGTGAATGAAAAACTGTTTTTT.

This clonotype came up many times. V gene TRBV4-2 combines with J gene TRBJ2-1; D call uncertain. This CDR3 spans 14 amino acids. V lost 4 bases to trimming and J lost 7 bases, with 14 bases between them. From germline, CDR1 is LGHNA and CDR2 YNFKEQ. The chain's CDR3 is CASSLGLAGNEQFF. DNA of the CDR3: TGTGCCAGCAGCCTTGGGCTGGCCGGGAATGAGCAGTTCTTC.

This clonotype counts as medium-sized. The chain combines TRBV7-2 with TRBJ1-1; the D is unclear. From germline, CDR1 is SGHTA and CDR2 FQGNSA. V lost 1 base to trimming and J lost 4 bases, with 16 bases between them. The CDR3 is 16 amino acids. The CDR3 protein is CASSLGFTGDVTEAFF. The CDR3 bases are TGTGCCAGCAGCTTAGGTTTTACCGGGGATGTCACTGAAGCTTTCTTT.

The V and J genes are TRBV5-1 and TRBJ1-1; D gene unclear. There are 13 residues in the CDR3. Germline CDR1 and CDR2: SGHRS and YFSETQ. The V gene lost 0 bases and the J gene lost 3 bases, with 6 bases spanning the gap. In nucleotides, the CDR3 is TGCGCCAGCAGCTTGGACGGGGACACTGAAGCTTTCTTT. This sequence encodes CASSLDGDTEAFF.

The table lists this clonotype with a count of one. The chain couples TRBV12-3 or TRBV12-4 to TRBJ2-1; no clear D. The CDR3 is 12 residues long. Trimming shortened V by 5 bases and J by 9 bases, and 11 bases separated the two germline ends. The CDR3 region has the DNA TGTGCCAGCAGTAGCTGGGCAGGTGAGCAGTTCTTC. It codes for CASSSWAGEQFF.

This clonotype has a count of ten or more. The CDR3 spells CASSGEAGGNYGYTF. The CDR3, as DNA: TGTGCCAGCAGTGGAGAGGCAGGAGGGAACTATGGCTACACCTTC. This sequence joins TRBV6-1 and TRBJ1-2; D is unclear. CDR1 MNHNS and CDR2 SASEGT come from the germline V gene. The ends were cut back, 4 bases at V and 2 bases at J, with 14 bases in the middle. This CDR3 comprises 15 residues.

V is TRBV7-3 and J is TRBJ2-1, with 8 bases matching TRBD2. The DNA end is a closer match to TRBJ2-7, so the J assignment may be wrong. The CDR3 runs 16 residues. CDR1 is SGHTA and CDR2 is FQGTGA in the germline V gene. The CDR3 reads CASSPVGGRQYNEQYF. The CDR3 DNA is TGTGCCAGCAGCCCCGTAGGCGGGAGGCAGTACAATGAGCAGTACTTC.

This clonotype is termed medium-sized. The J gene is TRBJ2-1, the V gene TRBV24-1, with 10 bases fitting TRBD1. V lost 2 bases and J lost 0; bases outside the gene matches: 0. Germline V lookup: CDR1 KGHDR, CDR2 SFDVKD. There are 16 residues in the CDR3. The CDR3 reads CATSDWTGGSYNEQFF. The CDR3 DNA reads TGTGCCACCAGTGATTGGACAGGGGGCTCCTACAATGAGCAGTTCTTC.

This clonotype showed up just a few times. A much larger clone differs by one base, so this may be a read error. This chain uses TRBV6-1 with TRBJ2-3; 9 bases map to TRBD1. With 6 bases clipped from V and 14 bases from J, the junction kept 18 bases outside the gene matches. CDR3 size: 15 residues. Germline V gene data show CDR1 as MNHNS and CDR2 as SASEGT. The CDR3 DNA is TGTGCCAGCAGCCCGGGACAGGGTTTTTCCGGGGAGCTGTATTTT. Translated, it gives CASSPGQGFSGELYF.

This clonotype was seen more than once but under ten times. Here the CDR3 omits its conserved ending phenylalanine or tryptophan, so a read error is the likely source. No DNA is shown, since the ends of the CDR3 on it are uncertain; the CDR3 is the one TCRdb lists. The V gene is TRBV6-1, the J gene TRBJ2-7; the table's D call, TRBD1, was not checked against the DNA. The CDR3 totals 19 residues, both ends included. Germline assignment: CDR1 MNHNS and CDR2 SASEGT. The CDR3 loop reads CASSPGTGGFVSYGYTFGS.

As regards this clonotype: The final CDR3 position lacks the conserved phenylalanine or tryptophan, pointing to a likely read error. No DNA is shown, since the ends of the CDR3 on it are uncertain; the CDR3 is the one TCRdb lists. The rearrangement uses TRBV19 and TRBJ2-4; the table names TRBD2, a call not compared with the DNA. The V gene's germline CDR1 is LNHDA and CDR2 SQIVND (reference sequence). Termini included, the CDR3 measures 13 amino acids. CDR3 region: CASRTRGTSGSTR.

This clonotype was counted many times. This chain connects TRBV6-1 to TRBJ1-1; TRBD1 matches 8 bases. Trimming at V came to 6 bases and at J to 11 bases, leaving 11 bases not matched to a gene. Germline V gives CDR1 MNHNS, CDR2 SASEGT. This CDR3 region has 13 residues. CDR3 region: CASSGPGTGWAFF. The CDR3 DNA follows: TGTGCCAGCAGCGGTCCCGGGACAGGTTGGGCTTTCTTT.